The rows below give T cell receptor beta chains drawn from one sample of a study of blood T cell repertoires in COVID-19. The repertoire was sequenced with immunoSEQ multiplex PCR; TCRdb's copy has only in-frame clones and lacks some. The sample lists about 440,000 clones; approximately 89% were seen once. Sequencing was done on a sample of peripheral blood. The receptors derive from a woman aged 50 to 60 with COVID-19, enrolled during active disease. CDR3s include the opening cysteine and the closing phenylalanine or tryptophan. D genes are given only for firm matches. For some rows the clone size is stated as once, few or many, or as a class when expanded; others skip it.

TRBV5-4,NA,NA,TRBJ1-2,CASSQPGVQNYGYTF,TGTGCCAGCAGCCAGCCAGGGGTTCAGAACTATGGCTACACCTTC
TRBV6-4,NA,NA,TRBJ1-2,CASRDLGGSYGYTF,TGTGCCAGCAGAGATTTAGGAGGTAGCTATGGCTACACCTTC
TRBV5-6,NA,few,TRBJ2-5,CASSLVGAGETQYF,TGTGCCAGCAGCTTGGTGGGGGCCGGAGAGACCCAGTACTTC
TRBV2,TRBD2,NA,TRBJ2-4,CASKGYTAQRGTWGAKNIQYF,TGTGCCAGCAAGGGCTACACTGCCCAGCGGGGGACCTGGGGAGCCAAAAACATTCAGTACTTC
TRBV7-2,NA,NA,TRBJ1-2,CASSLEYPGPGGYTF,TGTGCCAGCAGCCTAGAATACCCAGGGCCGGGTGGCTACACCTTC
TRBV11-1,TRBD1,NA,TRBJ2-7,CASSWDRDYEQYF,TGTGCCAGCAGCTGGGACAGGGACTACGAGCAGTACTTC
TRBV7-2,NA,NA,TRBJ2-7,CASSLGLPNGQYF,TGTGCCAGCAGCTTAGGTCTACCCAACGGGCAGTACTTC
TRBV12-3/TRBV12-4,NA,NA,TRBJ1-2,CASGQLGEDGYTF,TGTGCCAGCGGCCAACTGGGGGAGGATGGCTACACCTTC
TRBV19,TRBD2,NA,TRBJ2-1,CASSIAAGGSYNEQFF,TGTGCCAGTAGTATAGCAGCGGGGGGCTCCTACAATGAGCAGTTCTTC
TRBV28,NA,NA,TRBJ2-3,CASSLAVDTQYF,TGTGCCAGCAGTTTAGCGGTAGATACGCAGTATTTT
TRBV5-1,TRBD2,NA,TRBJ2-3,CASRFGGEDTQYF,TGCGCCAGCAGGTTCGGGGGGGAAGATACGCAGTATTTT
TRBV9,NA,NA,TRBJ2-2,CASSVVRGELFF,TGTGCCAGCAGCGTAGTTCGCGGGGAGCTGTTTTTT
TRBV10-3,TRBD2,NA,TRBJ2-3,CAIRRASGADTDTQYF,TGTGCCATCAGAAGGGCTAGCGGGGCCGACACAGATACGCAGTATTTT
TRBV30,NA,NA,TRBJ1-2,CAWSVGGSGYTF,TGTGCCTGGAGTGTTGGAGGGAGCGGCTACACCTTC
TRBV7-9,NA,NA,TRBJ2-7,CASSFSGGNYEQYF,TGTGCCAGCAGCTTCAGCGGCGGGAACTACGAGCAGTACTTC
TRBV9,TRBD1,NA,TRBJ1-1,CASSDRDRGSTEAFF,TGTGCCAGCAGCGACCGGGACAGGGGTTCTACTGAAGCTTTCTTT
TRBV10-3,NA,NA,TRBJ2-3,CAISESKEAAADTQYF,TGTGCCATCAGTGAGTCGAAGGAGGCGGCCGCAGATACGCAGTATTTT
TRBV6-5,TRBD2,NA,TRBJ2-3,CASSQTSGGTDTQYF,TGTGCCAGCAGCCAGACTAGCGGGGGAACAGATACGCAGTATTTT
TRBV3-1/TRBV3-2,NA,NA,TRBJ1-6,CASSLDRFSYNSPLHF,TGTGCCAGCAGCCTAGACAGGTTCTCCTATAATTCACCCCTCCACTTT
TRBV27,TRBD1,NA,TRBJ1-2,CASSSDRGLDYGYTF,TGTGCCAGCAGTTCAGACAGGGGTCTAGACTATGGCTACACCTTC
TRBV6-6,TRBD1,once,TRBJ1-1,CASSYDRANTEAFF,TGTGCCAGCAGTTACGACAGGGCGAACACTGAAGCTTTCTTT
TRBV29-1,NA,NA,TRBJ1-4,CSVSLFTGANEKLFF,TGCAGCGTTAGCCTATTCACGGGAGCTAATGAAAAACTGTTTTTT
TRBV14,TRBD1,NA,TRBJ1-4,CASSQDPRTGDEKLFF,TGTGCCAGCAGCCAAGATCCCCGGACAGGGGATGAAAAACTGTTTTTT
TRBV30,NA,NA,TRBJ2-5,CAWSGQASQETQYF,TGTGCCTGGAGTGGCCAGGCCAGTCAAGAGACCCAGTACTTC
TRBV9,TRBD2,NA,TRBJ2-7,CASSAGLAASYEQYF,TGTGCCAGCAGCGCCGGACTAGCGGCGTCTTACGAGCAGTACTTC
TRBV2,NA,NA,TRBJ2-7,CASRDRSQEQYF,TGTGCCAGCAGAGACAGGTCCCAAGAGCAGTACTTC
TRBV7-9,NA,NA,TRBJ1-2,CASSTTGMDYGYTF,TGTGCCAGCAGCACCACAGGGATGGACTATGGCTACACCTTC
TRBV5-6,TRBD1,NA,TRBJ2-7,CASSLEGTGPYEQYF,TGTGCCAGCAGCTTGGAAGGGACAGGACCCTACGAGCAGTACTTC
TRBV14,NA,NA,TRBJ2-7,CASSLRGSYEQYF,TGTGCCAGCAGCCTAAGGGGTTCCTACGAGCAGTACTTC
TRBV4-2,NA,NA,TRBJ1-2,CASSQVAQGDGYTF,TGTGCCAGCAGCCAAGTGGCCCAGGGCGATGGCTACACCTTC
TRBV11-2,NA,NA,TRBJ1-5,CASSLDRAGNQPQHF,TGTGCCAGCAGCTTAGACAGGGCTGGCAATCAGCCCCAGCATTTT
TRBV9,NA,NA,TRBJ1-2,CASSPSVGAGNYGYTF,TGTGCCAGCAGCCCGAGTGTGGGGGCTGGTAACTATGGCTACACCTTC
TRBV9,TRBD1,NA,TRBJ2-5,CASSSRTGQETQYF,TGTGCCAGCAGCTCCCGGACAGGACAAGAGACCCAGTACTTC
TRBV4-1,NA,NA,TRBJ1-5,CASSPQEGSRAQHF,TGCGCCAGCAGCCCGCAGGAGGGTTCCAGGGCCCAGCATTTT
TRBV28,NA,NA,TRBJ2-5,CASSLLVPQGKETQYF,TGTGCCAGCAGTTTATTGGTGCCACAGGGAAAAGAGACCCAGTACTTC
TRBV5-1,TRBD1,NA,TRBJ2-2,CASSFGQGAKTGELFF,TGCGCCAGCAGCTTCGGACAGGGGGCAAAAACCGGGGAGCTGTTTTTT
TRBV5-1,TRBD2,once,TRBJ2-3,CASSPGGHSTDTQYF,TGCGCCAGCAGCCCGGGGGGGCACAGCACAGATACGCAGTATTTT
TRBV5-1,TRBD1,NA,TRBJ2-5,CASSRGTGETQYF,TGCGCCAGCAGCCGGGGGACAGGAGAGACCCAGTACTTC
TRBV20-1,NA,few,TRBJ1-1,CSASWNSEAFF,TGCAGTGCTAGTTGGAACAGTGAAGCTTTCTTT
TRBV7-2,NA,few,TRBJ1-6,CASSLGQQNSPLHF,TGTGCCAGCAGCTTAGGACAACAAAATTCACCCCTCCACTTT
TRBV18,NA,NA,TRBJ1-2,CASSPDGGEAYGYTF,TGTGCCAGCTCACCAGACGGGGGGGAAGCCTATGGCTACACCTTC
TRBV27,NA,NA,TRBJ1-5,CASSLSRAGNQPQHF,TGTGCCAGCAGTTTATCGAGAGCGGGCAATCAGCCCCAGCATTTT
TRBV6-6,TRBD1,NA,TRBJ2-6,CASSGTAGANVLTF,TGTGCCAGCAGCGGGACAGCTGGGGCCAACGTCCTGACTTTC
TRBV7-6,TRBD1,NA,TRBJ1-6,CASSLTGGSYNSPLHF,TGTGCCAGCAGCTTGACAGGGGGCTCCTATAATTCACCCCTCCACTTT
TRBV27,NA,NA,TRBJ1-3,CASSRGGLGNTIYF,TGTGCCAGCAGCCGAGGGGGTCTAGGAAACACCATATATTTT
TRBV5-1,TRBD1,NA,TRBJ1-6,CASSLDQGENSPLHF,TGCGCCAGCAGCTTGGATCAGGGGGAAAATTCACCCCTCCACTTT
TRBV6-5,TRBD1,NA,TRBJ2-7,CASSPGGQGFYEQYF,TGTGCCAGCAGTCCTGGCGGACAGGGATTCTACGAGCAGTACTTC
TRBV28,NA,NA,TRBJ2-5,CASSLFQEGRETQYF,TGTGCCAGCAGTTTATTTCAGGAGGGACGCGAGACCCAGTACTTC